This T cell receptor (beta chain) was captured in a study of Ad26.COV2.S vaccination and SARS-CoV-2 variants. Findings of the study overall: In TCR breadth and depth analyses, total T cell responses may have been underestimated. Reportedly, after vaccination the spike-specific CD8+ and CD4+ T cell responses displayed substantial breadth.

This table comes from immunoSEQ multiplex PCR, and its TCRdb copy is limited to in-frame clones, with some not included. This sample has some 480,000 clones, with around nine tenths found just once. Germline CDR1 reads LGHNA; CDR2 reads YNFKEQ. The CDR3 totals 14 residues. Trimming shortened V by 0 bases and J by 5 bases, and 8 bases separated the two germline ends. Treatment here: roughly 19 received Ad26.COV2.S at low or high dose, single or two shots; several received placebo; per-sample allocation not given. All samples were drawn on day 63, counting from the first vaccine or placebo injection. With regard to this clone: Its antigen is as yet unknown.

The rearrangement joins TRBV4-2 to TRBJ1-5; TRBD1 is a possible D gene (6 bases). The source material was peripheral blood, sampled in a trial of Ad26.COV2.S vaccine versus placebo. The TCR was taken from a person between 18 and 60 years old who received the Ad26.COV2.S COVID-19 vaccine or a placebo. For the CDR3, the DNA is TGTGCCAGCAGCCAAGAGACAGGCTATCAGCCCCAGCATTTT. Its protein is CASSQETGYQPQHF.